The 29 T cell receptor beta chains below come from one sample, sequenced in a study of shared T cell receptors in the human thymus. TCRdb keeps only in-frame clones here, not all; method: immunoSEQ multiplex PCR. The top ten clones hold 0.013% of a sample with over 450,000 clones, 70% to 80% of them seen once. This sample also appeared in a second study, on human thymus T cells.

Source material: thymocytes. The receptors come from a boy under two years old with a congenital heart defect.

The rearrangement uses TRBV27 and TRBJ2-7; tentatively, D is TRBD2 (7 bases). There are 15 residues in the CDR3. Trimming left V 5 bases short and J 5 bases short, with 19 bases between. The germline V gene has CDR1 MNHEY and CDR2 SMNVEV (reference sequence). The CDR3 nucleotides are TGTGCCAGCAGTCTCAGAGGGGGGGCCCATGACGAGCAGTACTTC. Translating it yields CASSLRGGAHDEQYF.

The J gene is TRBJ2-7, the V gene TRBV7-2; 8 nucleotides match TRBD2. J gave up 12 bases and V 2 bases, and 12 bases lay outside the gene matches. From germline, CDR1 is SGHTA and CDR2 FQGNSA. The CDR3 has 14 residues. The chain's CDR3 is CASSLRRGAGDGYF. CDR3 bases: TGTGCCAGCAGCTTACGCCGAGGAGCGGGAGATGGGTACTTC.

Points on this clone: The junction departs from the called germline gene at one end, perhaps through a read error. The chain combines TRBV27 with TRBJ2-1; tentative D call: TRBD2 (6 bases). CDR1 MNHEY and CDR2 SMNVEV come from the germline V gene (reference sequence). CDR3 length: 18 amino acids. CDR3 coding DNA: TGTGCCAGCAGTTTTCTATCCCAGTCGGCGGGATCCTGCAATGAGCAGTTCTTC. This codes for CASSFLSQSAGSCNEQFF.

V and J are TRBV28 and TRBJ2-1, with 8 bases fitting TRBD2. V lost 5 bases and J lost 9; bases outside the gene matches: 0. Germline loops: CDR1 MDHEN, CDR2 SYDVKM. The CDR3 runs 11 residues. This chain's CDR3 is CASSLAGEQFF. The CDR3 nucleotides are TGTGCCAGCAGTCTAGCGGGTGAGCAGTTCTTC.

The chain employs TRBV10-2 and TRBJ2-3, with 9 bases lining up with TRBD2. Unmatched junction bases numbered 7, after V lost 8 bases and J lost 1 base. The CDR3 runs to 15 residues. Germline loops: CDR1 WSHSY, CDR2 SAAADI. The CDR3 spells CASARQREGTDTQYF. In DNA, the CDR3 is TGCGCCAGCGCGAGACAGCGGGAGGGCACAGATACGCAGTATTTT.

The chain carries TRBV7-6 and TRBJ2-1; tentatively, D is TRBD2 (6 bases). V lost 0 bases and J lost 8, with 17 bases in between. The CDR3 has 16 amino acids. Germline assignment: CDR1 SGHVS and CDR2 FNYEAQ. In DNA, the CDR3 is TGTGCCAGCAGCTTAGCCCGGGACTGGGGCTCCGATGAGCAGTTCTTC. Encoded protein: CASSLARDWGSDEQFF.

V usage is TRBV11-3 and J usage is TRBJ2-7, with TRBD1 matching 10 bases. The V gene's germline CDR1 is SGHNT and CDR2 YENEEA. The CDR3 length is 18 residues. V lost 2 bases to trimming and J lost 4 bases; unmatched junction nucleotides: 14. CDR3 nucleotide sequence: TGTGCCAGCAGCTTAAAACAAAGACCGGGACAGGGGCATTACGAGCAGTACTTC. As protein: CASSLKQRPGQGHYEQYF.

The rearrangement joins TRBV5-6 to TRBJ2-1; TRBD1 aligns across 7 bases. CDR3 length equals 17 residues. CDR1 and CDR2 from the germline V gene are SGHDT and YYEEEE. Trimming removed 2 bases from V and 9 bases from J; junction bases left unmatched: 17. The CDR3 nucleotides are TGTGCCAGCAGCTTCAACATAACAGGGGATTTCGTCGGTGAGCAGTTCTTC. It codes for CASSFNITGDFVGEQFF.

This sequence joins TRBV27 and TRBJ1-1; D possibly corresponds to TRBD1 (6 bases). Germline CDR1 is MNHEY and CDR2 is SMNVEV (reference sequence). V gave up 5 bases and J gave up 3 bases, with 16 bases separating them. The CDR3 is 15 residues long. The CDR3, as DNA: TGTGCCAGCAGTATAATCAGGGGAAGGGACACTGAAGCTTTCTTT. It is translated as CASSIIRGRDTEAFF.

This chain uses TRBV5-1 with TRBJ2-6, with 9 bases fitting TRBD2. Germline lookup yields CDR1 SGHRS and CDR2 YFSETQ. With 1 base clipped from V and 0 bases from J, the junction kept 5 bases outside the gene matches. The CDR3 runs to 18 residues. CDR3 bases: TGCGCCAGCAGCTTGAGGCTAGCGGGACTCTCTGGGGCCAACGTCCTGACTTTC. Residues: CASSLRLAGLSGANVLTF.

This chain links TRBV6-5 with TRBJ1-2; D call uncertain. Trimming removed 1 base at V and 3 bases at J, with 6 bases between. The CDR3 loop spans 13 amino acids. Per the germline V gene, CDR1 is MNHEY and CDR2 is SVGAGI. The CDR3 DNA reads as TGTGCCAGCAGTTACTTGTCGGACTATGGCTACACCTTC. Its translation: CASSYLSDYGYTF.

The chain recombines TRBV29-1 with TRBJ2-7; a possible D gene is TRBD1 (5 bases). CDR3 length: 12 residues. Germline CDR1 and CDR2: SQVTM and ANQGSEA. V lost 6 bases, J lost 3 bases, and 12 bases lay in between. CDR3: CSVAPDSYEQYF. The CDR3 DNA reads TGCAGCGTAGCACCCGACAGCTACGAGCAGTACTTC.

The rearrangement links TRBV4-1 to TRBJ2-1; 9 bases are shared with TRBD2. The CDR3 consists of 17 residues. V gave up 2 bases and J gave up 3 bases; unmatched junction bases: 8. Germline V CDR1 and CDR2: MGHRA, YSYEKL. Here the CDR3 reads CASSQTRAGGHYNEQFF. The CDR3 DNA sequence: TGCGCCAGCAGCCAAACGAGAGCGGGAGGCCACTACAATGAGCAGTTCTTC.

Only one count was recorded for this clone. This CDR3 is CASSVAREDHEQYF. The DNA for the CDR3 is TGTGCCAGCAGCGTAGCTCGGGAGGACCACGAGCAGTACTTC. The genes are TRBV9 and TRBJ2-7; 7 positions match TRBD2. The CDR3 is 14 residues long. CDR1 is SGDLS and CDR2 is YYNGEE in the germline V gene. Unmatched junction bases numbered 5, after V lost 0 bases and J lost 5 bases.

V is TRBV21-1 and J is TRBJ1-4; the table's D call, TRBD1, has no DNA check behind it. TRBV21-1 is termed a pseudogene. This CDR3 spans 18 amino acids. The CDR3 loop is CASSKKRPDRVVYEKLFF. CDR3 DNA sequence: TGTGCCAGCAGCAAAAAAAGGCCCGACAGGGTGGTTTACGAAAAACTGTTTTTT.

This clone was seen a single time. CDR3 region: CASSRAPRQETQYF. The CDR3 DNA follows: TGCGCCAGCAGCCGAGCCCCTCGCCAAGAGACCCAGTACTTC. The chain uses TRBV4-3 and TRBJ2-5; D is unresolved. The germline gives CDR1 LGHNA, CDR2 YSLEER. This CDR3 region has 14 residues. The V end was cut by 4 bases, the J end by 1 base, with 10 bases between.

The chain recombines TRBV30 with TRBJ1-1; TRBD1 matches at 10 bases. Germline V gene lookup returns CDR1 GTSNPN and CDR2 SVGIG (reference sequence). CDR3 length equals 15 residues. The V segment lost 3 bases and the J segment 2 bases; nucleotides outside the gene matches: 6. CDR3 sequence: CAWSKGDRGNTEAFF. The CDR3 coding sequence is TGTGCCTGGAGCAAAGGGGACAGGGGCAACACTGAAGCTTTCTTT.

This clone was counted only a few times. J is TRBJ2-5 and V is TRBV4-3, with 12 bases lining up with TRBD1. CDR1 and CDR2 (germline): LGHNA, YSLEER. Trimming removed 2 bases from V and 2 bases from J; junction bases left unmatched: 9. This CDR3 has 18 amino acids. The CDR3 nucleotides are TGCGCCAGCAGCCAATCCCGGGACAGGGGGCGAGGGCAAGAGACCCAGTACTTC. Its protein product is CASSQSRDRGRGQETQYF.

The V and J genes are TRBV4-3 and TRBJ2-7, with 9 bases fitting TRBD2. J lost 4 bases, V lost 0 bases, and 13 bases had no gene match. The CDR3 spans 18 residues. Per the germline V gene, CDR1 is LGHNA and CDR2 is YSLEER. CDR3 nucleotides: TGCGCCAGCAGCCAAGATCGCGGGAGGGCTTCACGGGGGTACGAGCAGTACTTC. Protein product: CASSQDRGRASRGYEQYF.

The chain is built from TRBV30 and TRBJ1-4; TRBD1 matches 8 bases. Germline V gene lookup returns CDR1 GTSNPN and CDR2 SVGIG (reference sequence). The CDR3 covers 17 residues. The V gene end was trimmed by 5 bases and the J gene end by 0 bases; junction bases not matched to a gene: 11. The CDR3 region has the DNA TGTGCCTGGGCCACTCGGGACAGGAGATCAACTAATGAAAAACTGTTTTTT. Its translation: CAWATRDRRSTNEKLFF.

This clone appeared once. V and J are TRBV6-4 and TRBJ1-2; 7 bases are a match to TRBD1. Germline V lookup: CDR1 MRHNA, CDR2 SNTAGT. CDR3 length equals 14 residues. The junction had 12 bases not matched to a gene; V was cut back by 6 bases and J by 8 bases. CDR3 sequence reads: CASRTSEGAGGYTF. In nucleotides, the CDR3 is TGTGCCAGCAGGACCTCGGAGGGGGCAGGGGGCTACACCTTC.

The chain combines TRBV5-6 with TRBJ2-2, with 10 bases that match TRBD2. Trimming removed 4 bases from V and 0 bases from J; junction bases left unmatched: 12. The germline V gene has CDR1 SGHDT and CDR2 YYEEEE. This CDR3 contains 19 residues. The CDR3 nucleotides are TGTGCCAGCAGCCCACGGAGGGTAGCGGGAGGCCCGAACACCGGGGAGCTGTTTTTT. This encodes CASSPRRVAGGPNTGELFF.

This clone was seen only a few times. This chain links TRBV29-1 with TRBJ2-5; D might be TRBD2 (5 bases). CDR3 length: 14 amino acids. The V end lost 4 bases, the J end lost 1 base, and 13 bases lay between the germline ends. Germline V gene lookup returns CDR1 SQVTM and CDR2 ANQGSEA. CDR3 amino acids: CSVVLAGIQETQYF. As DNA, the CDR3 is TGCAGCGTTGTCCTAGCCGGGATCCAAGAGACCCAGTACTTC.

This clone was observed a single time. The V call is TRBV7-8, the J call TRBJ2-7, with a tentative D call TRBD2 (5 bases). V was pared by 0 bases and J by 0 bases, with 12 bases between. The germline CDR1 and CDR2 sequences are SGHVS and FQNEAQ. The CDR3 consists of 16 residues. CDR3 DNA sequence: TGTGCCAGCAGCTTAGCGTCGGGGTATAGCTCCTACGAGCAGTACTTC. Its translation is CASSLASGYSSYEQYF.

The genes are TRBV28 and TRBJ1-2; possibly TRBD1 for D (5 bases). Trimming shortened V by 4 bases and J by 8 bases, and 17 bases separated the two germline ends. The CDR3 is made up of 14 amino acids. Germline assignment: CDR1 MDHEN and CDR2 SYDVKM. Here the CDR3 reads CASSSILGTVGYTF. CDR3 coding DNA: TGTGCCAGCAGTTCGATCCTCGGGACTGTCGGCTACACCTTC.

This sequence joins TRBV25-1 and TRBJ2-1; a weak D match, TRBD1 (5 bases). V was trimmed by 2 bases and J by 0 bases, leaving 11 bases between them. Germline loops: CDR1 MGHDK, CDR2 SYGVNS. This CDR3 has 16 residues. The CDR3 region is CASSENPGHSYNEQFF. Here the CDR3 DNA reads TGTGCCAGCAGTGAAAACCCAGGGCACTCCTACAATGAGCAGTTCTTC.

This sequence joins TRBV6-1 and TRBJ2-3; TRBD1 agrees at 10 bases. This CDR3 is 18 amino acids long. CDR1 is MNHNS, CDR2 SASEGT, per germline. V trimming: 1 base; J trimming: 2 bases; junction bases outside the gene matches: 9. The CDR3 region has the DNA TGTGCCAGCAGTGAAGGGGTCGGACGACAGGGGGCCACAGATACGCAGTATTTT. It codes for CASSEGVGRQGATDTQYF.

This chain connects TRBV4-3 to TRBJ2-4; D call uncertain. V dropped 10 bases and J dropped 10 bases, with 5 bases sitting between them. Germline V gene lookup returns CDR1 LGHNA and CDR2 YSLEER. The CDR3 totals 8 residues. CDR3 nucleotides: TGCGCCATTTCGATTCAGTACTTC. Translated: CAISIQYF.

V usage is TRBV4-1 and J usage is TRBJ2-3; 14 bases are shared with TRBD2. After removal of 4 bases from V and 2 bases from J, the junction contained 8 bases not matched to a gene. This CDR3 spans 18 amino acids. CDR1 is MGHRA and CDR2 is YSYEKL in the germline V gene. The CDR3 sequence is CASSRKGLAGENTDTQYF. The CDR3 DNA sequence: TGCGCCAGCAGCCGTAAGGGACTAGCGGGAGAAAACACAGATACGCAGTATTTT.